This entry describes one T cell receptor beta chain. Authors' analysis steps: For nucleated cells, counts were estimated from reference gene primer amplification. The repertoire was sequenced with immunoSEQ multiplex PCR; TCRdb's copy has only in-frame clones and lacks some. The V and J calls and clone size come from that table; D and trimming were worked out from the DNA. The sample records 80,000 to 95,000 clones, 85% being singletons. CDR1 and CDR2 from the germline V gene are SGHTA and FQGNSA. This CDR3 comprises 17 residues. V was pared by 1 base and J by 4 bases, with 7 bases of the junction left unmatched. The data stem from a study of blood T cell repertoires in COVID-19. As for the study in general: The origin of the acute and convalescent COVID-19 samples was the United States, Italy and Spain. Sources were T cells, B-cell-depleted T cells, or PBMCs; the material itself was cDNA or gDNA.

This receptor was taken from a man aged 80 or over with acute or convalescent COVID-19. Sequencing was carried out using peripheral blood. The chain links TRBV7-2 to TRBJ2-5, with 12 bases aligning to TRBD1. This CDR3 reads CASSLGPGTGGGETQYF. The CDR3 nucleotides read TGTGCCAGCAGCTTAGGTCCAGGGACAGGGGGCGGAGAGACCCAGTACTTC.